This T cell receptor beta chain emerged from a study of T cell repertoires in cytomegalovirus infection. Only a few counts were recorded for this clonotype. A junction boundary mismatches the germline segment, possibly from a read error. TCRdb re-analysed the reads in MiXCR, keeping a single row per CDR3 protein. Of some 600,000 distinct CDR3 sequences in the sample, 24% were seen once. The sample taken for sequencing was CD8+ T cells from PBMCs. This sequence originates from a human donor in good health (CMV status not recorded). Some clones in this sample may be carry-over from other donors' samples.

CDR3 nucleotide sequence: TGTGTCAGCAGCTTGGGTCCCCCGTATACTAGCGGGGGTAAAGACTACAATGAGCAGTTCTTC. The encoded protein is CVSSLGPPYTSGGKDYNEQFF. J is TRBJ2-1 and V is TRBV7-6; 11 bases match TRBD2. The CDR3 contains 21 residues. CDR1 and CDR2 (germline): SGHVS, FNYEAQ.